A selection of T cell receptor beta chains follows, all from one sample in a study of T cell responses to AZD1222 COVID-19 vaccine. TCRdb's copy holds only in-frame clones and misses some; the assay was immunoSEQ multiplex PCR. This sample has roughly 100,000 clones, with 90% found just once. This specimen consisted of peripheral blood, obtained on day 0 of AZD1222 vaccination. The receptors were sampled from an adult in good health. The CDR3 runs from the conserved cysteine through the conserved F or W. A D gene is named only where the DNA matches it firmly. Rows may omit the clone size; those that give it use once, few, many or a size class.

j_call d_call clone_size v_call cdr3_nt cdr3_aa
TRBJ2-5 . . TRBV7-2 TGTGCCAGCAGCGCCCGGGGGAGACTAGTCCCGTACCAAGAGACCCAGTACTTC CASSARGRLVPYQETQYF
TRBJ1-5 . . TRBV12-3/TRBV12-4 TGTGCCAGCAGGAGGGGAAATCAGCCCCAGCATTTT CASRRGNQPQHF
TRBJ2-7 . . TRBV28 TGTGCCAGCAACCCGTCCCGGGGGAGGTCCGGATACGAGCAGTACTTC CASNPSRGRSGYEQYF
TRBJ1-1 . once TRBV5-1 TGCGCCAGCAGCTTACAAGTCGACAGTGACGCCGTTTACTTT CASSLQVDSDAVYF
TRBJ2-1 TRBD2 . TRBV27 TGTGCCAGCAGTACCACTAGCGGGGGGAGCAATGAGCAGTTCTTC CASSTTSGGSNEQFF
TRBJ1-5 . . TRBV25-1 TGTGCCAGCAGTGAGGCAGGAAATCAGCCCCAGCATTTT CASSEAGNQPQHF
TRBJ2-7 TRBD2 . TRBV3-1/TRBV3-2 TGTGCCAGCAGCTATCGGACTAGCGGAGACTCCTACGAGCAGTACTTC CASSYRTSGDSYEQYF
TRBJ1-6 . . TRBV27 TGTGCCAGCAGTTTTCGGATCGCCCCAGAAAATAATTCACCCCTCCACTTT CASSFRIAPENNSPLHF
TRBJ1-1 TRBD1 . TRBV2 TGTGCCAGCAGCAGAACAGGGGGCTACACTGAAGCTTTCTTT CASSRTGGYTEAFF
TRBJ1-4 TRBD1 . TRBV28 TGTGCCAGCAGTACGACAGGGCTCGGGAATGAAAAACTGTTTTTT CASSTTGLGNEKLFF
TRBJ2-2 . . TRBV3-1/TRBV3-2 TGTGCCAGCAGCCAAGATAGGGGGTGTTCTTTCACCGGGGAGCTGTTTTTT CASSQDRGCSFTGELFF
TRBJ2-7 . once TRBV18 TGTGCCAGCTCACGGGGCAGGGACTCCTACGAGCAGTACTTC CASSRGRDSYEQYF
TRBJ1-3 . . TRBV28 TGTGCCAGCAGTTTATTCCGGGGACCTCTGGGAAACACCATATATTTT CASSLFRGPLGNTIYF
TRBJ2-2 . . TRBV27 TGTGCCAGCAGTCTAATAAGCACCGGGGAGCTGTTTTTT CASSLISTGELFF
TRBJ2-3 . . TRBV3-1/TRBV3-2 TGTGCCAGCAGCCAAGGGCAGGGAGATACGCAGTATTTT CASSQGQGDTQYF
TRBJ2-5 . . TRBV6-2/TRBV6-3 TGTGCCAGCAGTACCACGGGGGTCCAAGAGACCCAGTACTTC CASSTTGVQETQYF
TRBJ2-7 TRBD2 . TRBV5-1 TGCGCCAGCAGCTTGGGGAGCGGGGGCTACGAGCAGTACTTC CASSLGSGGYEQYF
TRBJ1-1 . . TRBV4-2 TGTGCCAGCAGCCTTGGGACCTTAATTCAGGGTACAGGCACTGAAGCTTTCTTT CASSLGTLIQGTGTEAFF
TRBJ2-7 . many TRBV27 TGTGCCAGCAGTTTAGTCGGGGGGCCCTTTGAGCAGTACTTC CASSLVGGPFEQYF
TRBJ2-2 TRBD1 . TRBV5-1 TGCGCCAGCAGCTTGGGACAGGGGGTCGGGGAGCTGTTTTTT CASSLGQGVGELFF
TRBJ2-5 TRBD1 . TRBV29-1 TGCAGCGCTAGACAGGGGACCACCCAAGAGACCCAGTACTTC CSARQGTTQETQYF
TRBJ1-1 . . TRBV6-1 TGTGCCAGCAGTGAAGAGGGCGAAGCTTTCTTT CASSEEGEAFF
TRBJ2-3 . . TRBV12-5 TGTGCTAGTGGTTCCTTTAGGGGGGGCCTGTTGACAGATACGCAGTATTTT CASGSFRGGLLTDTQYF
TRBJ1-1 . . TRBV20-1 TGCAGTGCCCATCTGAACACTGAAGCTTTCTTT CSAHLNTEAFF
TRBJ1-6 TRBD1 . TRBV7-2 TGTGCCAGCAGCTGGGACAGGGGTTCACCCCTCCACTTT CASSWDRGSPLHF